The 24 T cell receptor beta chains below come from one sample, sequenced in a study of technical replicates of blood from several donors. Sequencing used immunoSEQ multiplex PCR; TCRdb keeps in-frame clones, though not all of them. The sample contains some 74,000 clones, about 95% of which appear only once. Source material: T cells isolated from PBMCs. All receptors come from a human donor in good health.

The chain carries TRBV5-1 and TRBJ2-3; TRBD2 aligns across 11 bases. This CDR3 has 18 residues. Germline V lookup: CDR1 SGHRS, CDR2 YFSETQ. After removal of 0 bases from V and 0 bases from J, the junction contained 6 bases not matched to a gene. The DNA for the CDR3 is TGCGCCAGCAGCTTGGGACTAGCGGGGATACTTAGCACAGATACGCAGTATTTT. Translating it yields CASSLGLAGILSTDTQYF.

The CDR3 region has the DNA TGCGCCAGCAGTAGGACTAGCTTATCGAACGAGCAGTACTTC. Translating it yields CASSRTSLSNEQYF. The rearrangement links TRBV10-2 to TRBJ2-7; 8 positions match TRBD2. In germline, CDR1 is WSHSY, CDR2 SAAADI. The J segment lost 5 bases and the V segment lost 5 bases, leaving 8 bases of the junction unmatched. The CDR3 has 14 amino acids.

This chain joins TRBV4-1 and TRBJ1-4; D uncertain. The V gene's germline CDR1 is MGHRA and CDR2 YSYEKL. Trimming took 7 bases from V and 0 from J, leaving 12 bases between them. The CDR3 extends over 15 amino acids. The CDR3 bases are TGCGCCAGCAAATACTTCGTTGCAACTAATGAAAAACTGTTTTTT. Translating gives CASKYFVATNEKLFF.

This clone was recorded once. The rearrangement joins TRBV6-5 to TRBJ2-1; possible D gene TRBD2, 5 bases. CDR3 length: 13 amino acids. Germline loops: CDR1 MNHEY, CDR2 SVGAGI. V dropped 6 bases and J dropped 6 bases, with 12 bases sitting between them. The CDR3 sequence: CASRGSSGNEQFF. CDR3 bases: TGTGCCAGCAGGGGGAGCAGCGGCAATGAGCAGTTCTTC.

The CDR3 DNA sequence: TGCGCCAGCAGCCAAGTGGTAACGGGAGGCACCTCAGATACGCAGTATTTT. Amino acid sequence: CASSQVVTGGTSDTQYF. The J gene is TRBJ2-3, the V gene TRBV4-1; 7 positions agree with TRBD2. The CDR3 has 17 amino acids. Germline values: CDR1 MGHRA, CDR2 YSYEKL. After removal of 1 base from V and 4 bases from J, the junction contained 11 bases not matched to a gene.

This clone was seen only once. This chain connects TRBV5-5 to TRBJ2-2, with a tentative D call TRBD1 (5 bases). CDR1 is SGHKS, CDR2 YYEKEE, per germline (reference sequence). V was clipped by 1 base and J by 7 bases, with 11 bases between them. The CDR3 has 14 amino acids. CDR3 amino acids: CASSLSQGVGELFF. The CDR3 DNA is TGTGCCAGCAGCTTGAGCCAGGGTGTCGGGGAGCTGTTTTTT. The full variable domain, in which reference TRBV5-5 and TRBJ2-2 provide the parts outside the CDR3, is DAGVTQSPTHLIKTRGQQVTLRCSPISGHKSVSWYQQVLGQGPQFIFQYYEKEERGRGNFPDRFSARQFPNYSSELNVNALLLGDSALYLCASSLSQGVGELFFGEGSRLTVL.

The rearrangement joins TRBV7-9 to TRBJ2-7; D may be TRBD1 (5 bases). Germline lookup yields CDR1 SEHNR and CDR2 FQNEAQ (reference sequence). This CDR3 is built from 15 residues. V dropped 5 bases and J dropped 0 bases, with 14 bases sitting between them. Here the CDR3 reads CASSPGALSSYEQYF. The CDR3 nucleotides are TGTGCCAGCAGCCCTGGGGCCTTAAGCTCCTACGAGCAGTACTTC.

The chain is built from TRBV5-4 and TRBJ2-3; 9 positions agree with TRBD1. Unmatched junction bases numbered 3, after V lost 3 bases and J lost 1 base. The CDR3 runs to 15 residues. Germline V gene sequence: CDR1 SGHNT, CDR2 YYREEE (reference sequence). In DNA form, the CDR3 reads TGTGCCAGCAGCTCTACAGGGGGCCGCACAGATACGCAGTATTTT. Protein sequence: CASSSTGGRTDTQYF.

The chain is built from TRBV5-1 and TRBJ2-2; 13 bases map to TRBD2. With V trimmed by 0 bases and J by 6 bases, 2 bases remained unmatched. The CDR3 extends over 16 amino acids. The germline CDR1 and CDR2 sequences are SGHRS and YFSETQ. CDR3 amino acids: CASSLAGLAGAGELFF. DNA of the CDR3: TGCGCCAGCAGCTTGGCCGGACTAGCGGGGGCCGGGGAGCTGTTTTTT.

The J gene is TRBJ2-7, the V gene TRBV4-1; 7 bases align to TRBD1. Germline V gene data show CDR1 as MGHRA and CDR2 as YSYEKL. V shed 4 bases and J 4 bases; nucleotides not matched to a gene: 10. This CDR3 has 15 residues. CDR3 DNA: TGCGCCAGCAGCCTAAAGACAGGGCCTTCGTACGAGCAGTACTTC. Its protein is CASSLKTGPSYEQYF.

This sequence joins TRBV7-9 and TRBJ2-2; D is possibly TRBD1 (5 bases). This CDR3 is 18 amino acids long. Germline V gene data show CDR1 as SEHNR and CDR2 as FQNEAQ (reference sequence). The germline V and J ends were trimmed by 3 bases and 3 bases, with 20 bases remaining between them. The CDR3 bases are TGTGCCAGCAGCTTTCCCAAAGCAGGGAATTGGGACACCGGGGAGCTGTTTTTT. Translation gives CASSFPKAGNWDTGELFF.

The CDR3 nucleotides are TGTGCCAGTAGTATAGCGGACAGGGGGAACGAGCAGTACTTC. This gives the protein CASSIADRGNEQYF. The chain carries TRBV19 and TRBJ2-7, with 10 positions matching TRBD1. J was trimmed by 5 bases and V by 1 base; bases with no gene match: 2. This CDR3 is 14 amino acids long. The germline V gene encodes CDR1 LNHDA and CDR2 SQIVND (reference sequence). Supplemented by reference TRBV19 and TRBJ2-7, the full variable domain reads DGGITQSPKYLFRKEGQNVTLSCEQNLNHDAMYWYRQDPGQGLRLIYYSQIVNDFQKGDIAEGYSVSREKKESFPLTVTSAQKNPTAFYLCASSIADRGNEQYFGPGTRLTVT.

The CDR3 bases are TGTGCCAGCAGCTCCTCCACAGGGGCCCCCCAGGAAACGCAGTATTTT. This codes for CASSSSTGAPQETQYF. The chain uses TRBV7-8 and TRBJ2-3; TRBD1 aligns across 7 bases. Trimming at V came to 4 bases and at J to 9 bases, leaving 16 bases not matched to a gene. Germline CDR1 SGHVS, CDR2 FQNEAQ. The CDR3 runs to 16 residues.

The rearrangement uses TRBV29-1 and TRBJ2-4; 14 bases agree with TRBD2. The germline V gene encodes CDR1 SQVTM and CDR2 ANQGSEA. V gave up 0 bases and J gave up 0 bases; unmatched junction bases: 19. This CDR3 has 23 amino acids. CDR3 coding DNA: TGCAGCGTTGAAGAGTTCTTTCCGGGACTAGCGGGAGCTCGCTTTCTAGCCAAAAACATTCAGTACTTC. This codes for CSVEEFFPGLAGARFLAKNIQYF.

The chain uses TRBV5-6 and TRBJ1-4; no firm D call. Germline loops: CDR1 SGHDT, CDR2 YYEEEE. The CDR3 is 19 residues long. V was clipped by 4 bases and J by 7 bases, with 29 bases between them. The CDR3 loop reads CASSTLRGWKSNGGEKLFF. DNA for the CDR3: TGTGCCAGCAGCACCCTAAGAGGGTGGAAATCCAATGGCGGTGAAAAACTGTTTTTT.

This clone occurred once. This sequence joins TRBV4-1 and TRBJ2-7, with TRBD2 identical over 12 bases. CDR1 and CDR2 from the germline V gene are MGHRA and YSYEKL. The CDR3 is made up of 15 amino acids. V dropped 1 base and J dropped 7; count of bases not matched to a gene: 5. This chain's CDR3 is CASSQGLAGVEEQYF. The CDR3 DNA sequence: TGCGCCAGCAGCCAAGGACTAGCGGGAGTTGAGGAGCAGTACTTC.

The chain carries TRBV4-1 and TRBJ1-3, with 7 bases matching TRBD1. The length of the CDR3 is 15 residues. V was clipped by 4 bases and J by 0 bases; unmatched bases: 3. Per germline, CDR1 MGHRA and CDR2 YSYEKL. CDR3 sequence: CASSLHRGSGNTIYF. The CDR3 DNA reads TGCGCCAGCAGCCTTCACAGGGGCTCTGGAAACACCATATATTTT.

The chain has TRBV25-1 and TRBJ2-1; TRBD2 aligns across 15 bases. V shed 3 bases, J shed 7 bases, and the junction held 1 base outside the gene matches. Germline-derived CDR1 and CDR2 are MGHDK and SYGVNS. The CDR3 totals 15 residues. The CDR3 DNA follows: TGTGCCAGCAGTGAGGGACTAGCGGGAGGAAATGAGCAGTTCTTC. This sequence encodes CASSEGLAGGNEQFF.

This clone occurred once. The chain employs TRBV15 and TRBJ2-1; a weak D match, TRBD2 (5 bases). The germline V gene has CDR1 LNHNV and CDR2 YYDKDF (reference sequence). Trimming took off 0 bases at V and 8 bases at J, with 11 bases between the two ends. This CDR3 has 14 residues. CDR3 DNA: TGTGCCACCAGCAGAGAATTAGCGCGCGATGAGCAGTTCTTC. This translates into CATSRELARDEQFF.

This clone was recorded only once. This chain joins TRBV5-4 and TRBJ2-7; maybe TRBD1 (5 bases). V lost 4 bases and J lost 0, with 20 bases in between. In germline, CDR1 is SGHNT, CDR2 YYREEE (reference sequence). The CDR3 has 17 residues. For the CDR3, the DNA is TGTGCCAGCAGCCCAAGTCTGATCAGGGCCAACTCCTACGAGCAGTACTTC. This sequence encodes CASSPSLIRANSYEQYF.

The chain links TRBV18 to TRBJ2-7, with 8 bases matching TRBD1. CDR3 length equals 15 residues. V trimming: 3 bases; J trimming: 6 bases; junction bases outside the gene matches: 10. Germline values: CDR1 KGHSH, CDR2 LQKENI. CDR3 DNA sequence: TGTGCCAGCTCACCGGAGACAGGGGAGGTCGGCGAGCAGTACTTC. Translating it yields CASSPETGEVGEQYF.

The rearrangement uses TRBV5-4 and TRBJ2-1, with a tentative D call TRBD2 (6 bases). The CDR3 loop spans 16 amino acids. Looked up from germline, CDR1 is SGHNT and CDR2 is YYREEE (reference sequence). V lost 0 bases and J lost 1, with 11 bases in between. The DNA of the CDR3 is TGTGCCAGCAGCTTGGACGGTGGGGGGTCCTACAATGAGCAGTTCTTC. It translates to CASSLDGGGSYNEQFF.

The V call is TRBV7-9, the J call TRBJ2-7; 8 nucleotides match TRBD1. Germline CDR1 and CDR2: SEHNR and FQNEAQ (reference sequence). The CDR3 spans 15 residues. V lost 4 bases and J lost 1; bases outside the gene matches: 6. The CDR3 DNA is TGTGCCAGCAGCTCAGGGGGCGCGCGGTCCTACGAGCAGTACTTC. As protein: CASSSGGARSYEQYF. The variable domain in full, with the rest retrieved from reference TRBV7-9 and TRBJ2-7, is DTGVSQNPRHKITKRGQNVTFRCDPISEHNRLYWYRQTLGQGPEFLTYFQNEAQLEKSRLLSDRFSAERPKGSFSTLEIQRTEQGDSAMYLCASSSGGARSYEQYFGPGTRLTVT.

This clone showed up just a few times. The V and J genes are TRBV30 and TRBJ1-2; unclear D gene. The V end was cut by 1 base, the J end by 6 bases, with 15 bases between. CDR1 and CDR2 from the germline V gene are GTSNPN and SVGIG (reference sequence). This CDR3 region has 14 residues. The CDR3, as DNA: TGTGCCTGGAGTGATGGTACACGGAGGAATGGCTACACCTTC. Its protein is CAWSDGTRRNGYTF. Filled out from reference TRBV30 and TRBJ1-2, the complete variable domain reads SQTIHQWPATLVQPVGSPLSLECTVEGTSNPNLYWYRQAAGRGLQLLFYSVGIGQISSEVPQNLSASRPQDRQFILSSKKLLLSDSGFYLCAWSDGTRRNGYTFGSGTRLTVV.